The subject of this entry is one TCR beta chain. The antigen is not known. One entry per CDR3 protein, called by TCRdb with MiXCR from the RT-PCR reads. This sample carries some 640,000 distinct CDR3 sequences, approximately 15% of them seen once, and the ten largest clones take 6% to 8%. This CDR3 has 16 amino acids. The V end lost 4 bases, the J end lost 6 bases, and 18 bases lay between the germline ends. CDR1 is MDHEN, CDR2 SYDVKM, per germline. The data are from a study of response to subunit inactivated influenza vaccine. The study's findings and limits: Each seasonal flu vaccination may recruit only limited new T cells, authors suggested.

The TCR sequence derives from a man aged 50 to 60 who received an inactivated influenza vaccine. The chain couples TRBV28 to TRBJ2-2; possibly TRBD1 for D (5 bases). This sample comprised PBMCs from blood, obtained approximately 15 days before vaccination. CDR3 sequence (DNA): TGTGCCAGCAGTTCTATCGGAAGGGGCCAAGCCGGGGAGCTGTTTTTT. It yields the protein CASSSIGRGQAGELFF.